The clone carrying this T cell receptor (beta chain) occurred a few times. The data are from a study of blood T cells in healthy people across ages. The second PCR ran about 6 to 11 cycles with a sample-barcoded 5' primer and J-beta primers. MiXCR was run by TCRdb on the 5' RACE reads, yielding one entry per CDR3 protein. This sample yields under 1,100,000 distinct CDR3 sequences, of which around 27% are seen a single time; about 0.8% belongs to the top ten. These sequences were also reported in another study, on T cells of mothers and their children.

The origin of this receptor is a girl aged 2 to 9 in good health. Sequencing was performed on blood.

As DNA, the CDR3 is TGTGCCAGCAGCTTCTTCCTAGCGCCCGACAATGAGCAGTTCTTC. It encodes CASSFFLAPDNEQFF. V is TRBV7-9 and J is TRBJ2-1, with a weak D call TRBD2 (6 bases). Germline assignment: CDR1 SEHNR and CDR2 FQNEAQ (reference sequence). Trimming took off 3 bases at V and 5 bases at J, with 14 bases between the two ends. There are 15 residues in the CDR3.